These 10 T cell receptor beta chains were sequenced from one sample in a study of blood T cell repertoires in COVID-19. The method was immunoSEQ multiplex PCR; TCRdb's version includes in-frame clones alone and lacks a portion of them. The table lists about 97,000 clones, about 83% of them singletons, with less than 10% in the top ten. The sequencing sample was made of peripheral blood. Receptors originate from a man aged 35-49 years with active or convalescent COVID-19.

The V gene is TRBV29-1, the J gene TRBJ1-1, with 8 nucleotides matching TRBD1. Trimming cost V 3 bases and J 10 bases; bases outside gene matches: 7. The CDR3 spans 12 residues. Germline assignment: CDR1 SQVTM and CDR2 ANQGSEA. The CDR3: CSVEGQAGGAFF. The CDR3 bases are TGCAGCGTTGAGGGACAGGCCGGGGGAGCTTTCTTT.

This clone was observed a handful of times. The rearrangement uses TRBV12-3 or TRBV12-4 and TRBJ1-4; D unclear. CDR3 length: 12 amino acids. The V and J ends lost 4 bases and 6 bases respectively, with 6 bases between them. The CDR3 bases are TGTGCCAGCAGTTCGTTGTATGAAAAACTGTTTTTT. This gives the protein CASSSLYEKLFF.

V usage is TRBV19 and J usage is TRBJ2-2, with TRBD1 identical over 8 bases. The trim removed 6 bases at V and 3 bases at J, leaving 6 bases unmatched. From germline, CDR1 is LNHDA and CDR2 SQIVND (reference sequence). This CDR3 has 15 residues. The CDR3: CASRTGQGDTGELFF. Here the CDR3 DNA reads TGTGCCAGTAGGACAGGACAGGGTGACACCGGGGAGCTGTTTTTT.

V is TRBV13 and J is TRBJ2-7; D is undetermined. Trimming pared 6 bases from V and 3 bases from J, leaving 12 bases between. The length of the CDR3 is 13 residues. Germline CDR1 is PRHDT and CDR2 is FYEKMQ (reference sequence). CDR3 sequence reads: CASSYRHDYEQYF. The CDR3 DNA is TGTGCCAGCAGTTACCGACACGACTACGAGCAGTACTTC.

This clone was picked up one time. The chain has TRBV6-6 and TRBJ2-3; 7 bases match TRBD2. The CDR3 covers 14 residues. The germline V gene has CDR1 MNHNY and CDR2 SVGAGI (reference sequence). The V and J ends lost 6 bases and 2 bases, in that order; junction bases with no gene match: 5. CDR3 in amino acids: CASRPGLSTDTQYF. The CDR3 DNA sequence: TGTGCCAGCAGGCCGGGACTATCCACAGATACGCAGTATTTT.

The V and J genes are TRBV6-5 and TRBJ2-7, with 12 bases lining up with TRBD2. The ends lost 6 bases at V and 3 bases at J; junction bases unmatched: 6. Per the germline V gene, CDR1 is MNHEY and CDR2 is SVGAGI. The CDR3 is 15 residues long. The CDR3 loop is CASRVLAGGYYEQYF. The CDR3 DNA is TGTGCCAGCAGGGTACTAGCGGGGGGCTACTACGAGCAGTACTTC.

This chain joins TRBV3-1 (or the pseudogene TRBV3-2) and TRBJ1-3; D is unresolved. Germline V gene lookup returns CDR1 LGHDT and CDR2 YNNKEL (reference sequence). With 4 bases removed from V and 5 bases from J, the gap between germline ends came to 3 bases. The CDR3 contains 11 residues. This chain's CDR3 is CASSPRNTIYF. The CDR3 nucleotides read TGTGCCAGCAGCCCTCGAAACACCATATATTTT.

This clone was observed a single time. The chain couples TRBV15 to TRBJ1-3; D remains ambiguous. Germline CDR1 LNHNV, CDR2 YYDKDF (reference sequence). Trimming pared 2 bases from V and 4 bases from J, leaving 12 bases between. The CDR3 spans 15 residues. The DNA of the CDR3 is TGTGCCACCAGCAGACAAGAGGGATGGGGAAACACCATATATTTT. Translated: CATSRQEGWGNTIYF. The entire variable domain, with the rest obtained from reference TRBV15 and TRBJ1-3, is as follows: DAMVIQNPRYQVTQFGKPVTLSCSQTLNHNVMYWYQQKSSQAPKLLFHYYDKDFNNEADTPDNFQSRRPNTSFCFLDIRSPGLGDTAMYLCATSRQEGWGNTIYFGEGSWLTVV.

CDR3 nucleotide sequence: TGTGCCAGCAGAGCCGTGACAGGCGCTGAAGCTTTCTTT. It encodes CASRAVTGAEAFF. This chain uses TRBV6-5 with TRBJ1-1, with D possibly being TRBD1 (6 bases). CDR1 and CDR2 (germline): MNHEY, SVGAGI. This CDR3 contains 13 residues. The V gene lost 6 bases and the J gene lost 6 bases, with 14 bases spanning the gap.

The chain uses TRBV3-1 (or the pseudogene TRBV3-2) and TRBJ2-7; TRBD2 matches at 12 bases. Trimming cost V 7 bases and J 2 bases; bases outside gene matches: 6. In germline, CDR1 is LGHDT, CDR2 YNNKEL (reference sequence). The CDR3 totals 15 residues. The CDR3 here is CASMRTSGVPYEQYF. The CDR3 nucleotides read TGTGCCAGCATGCGGACTAGCGGGGTACCCTACGAGCAGTACTTC.